This T cell receptor beta chain was sequenced during a study of T and B cells in COVID-19 patients. Study overall: Peripheral blood came from COVID-19 patients with active infection or after recovery. The recovered patients had mostly mild to moderate COVID-19 with outpatient management. Median age was around 35 years in the recovered cohort and about 67 years in the active-infection cohort. Study conclusions and caveats: Clonality of TRB repertoires was high in active COVID-19; recovery brought above-healthy diversity and richness.

This clonotype was recorded only once. The antigen is unknown. This may stem from a read error, because a much larger clone lies one nucleotide away. From blood, roughly 240-550 ng of genomic DNA served as TRB template. BIOMED2 TRB-A/B primer pools were used in multiplex TRB PCR. TCRdb re-analysed the multiplex PCR reads in MiXCR, keeping a single row per CDR3 protein. The data contain about 15,000 distinct CDR3 sequences, under 35% of them singletons. V dropped 0 bases and J dropped 4 bases, with 9 bases sitting between them. The CDR3 contains 13 residues. Germline CDR1 is SQVTM and CDR2 is ANQGSEA. The sequence was obtained from a human donor who had recovered from COVID-19. This chain joins TRBV29-1 and TRBJ1-2; D unclear. The sequencing sample was made of blood. CDR3 in DNA: TGCAGCGTTGAAGAGGTGTTGGCCTATGGCTACACCTTC. It encodes CSVEEVLAYGYTF.